This T cell receptor (beta chain) stems from a study of blood T cell repertoires in COVID-19. About the research overall: Acute-phase and convalescent COVID-19 samples originated in the United States, Italy and Spain. T cells, B-cell-depleted T cells, or PBMCs provided the cDNA or gDNA that served as material.

The ends were cut back, 1 base at V and 3 bases at J, with 2 bases in the middle. The CDR3 sequence is 11 residues long. From germline, CDR1 is GTSNPN and CDR2 SVGIG (reference sequence). With regard to this clone: The identical CDR3 is also encoded by other nucleotide sequences in the sample.

Data came from immunoSEQ multiplex PCR; TCRdb stores just in-frame clones and leaves some out. This table holds 250,000 to 400,000 clones, around 86% found once. Sequencing was performed on peripheral blood. This TCR came from a man in his fifties with active or convalescent COVID-19. The chain joins TRBV30 to TRBJ2-3; D remains unclear. CDR3 protein: CAWSATDTQYF. CDR3 sequence (DNA): TGTGCCTGGAGTGCGACAGATACGCAGTATTTT.